The 8 T cell receptor beta chains reported below all come from one sample, sequenced in a study of blood T cell repertoires in COVID-19. The method was immunoSEQ multiplex PCR; TCRdb's version includes in-frame clones alone and lacks a portion of them. Among some 130,000 clones listed, 78% were seen once. Sequenced material: peripheral blood. The receptors here all came from a man between 60 and 75 years old who had recovered from COVID-19.

V gene TRBV6-5 combines with J gene TRBJ1-3; the match to TRBD1 covers 7 bases. The CDR3 contains 15 residues. V lost 10 bases, J lost 0 bases, and 9 bases stayed unmatched. Germline V lookup: CDR1 MNHEY, CDR2 SVGAGI. The CDR3 region has the DNA TGTGCCACTGGCCCTACAGGGGCCTCTGGAAACACCATATATTTT. Its protein is CATGPTGASGNTIYF.

Only one count was recorded for this clone. The chain couples TRBV20-1 to TRBJ1-1; D remains unclear. CDR1 is DFQATT and CDR2 is SNEGSKA in the germline V gene (reference sequence). CDR3 length: 11 amino acids. V lost 7 bases and J lost 3, with 9 bases in between. This CDR3 is CSVYTYTEAFF. CDR3 DNA: TGCAGTGTGTACACCTACACTGAAGCTTTCTTT.

The J gene is TRBJ2-1, the V gene TRBV4-1; 9 positions agree with TRBD2. This CDR3 region has 16 residues. V was pared by 6 bases and J by 10 bases, with 16 bases of the junction left unmatched. The germline V gene has CDR1 MGHRA and CDR2 YSYEKL. The CDR3 nucleotides are TGCGCCAGCAGTCGCCTAGCGGGGTTGTCAGACGTAGAGCAGTTCTTC. Its translation: CASSRLAGLSDVEQFF.

The gene calls are TRBV19 and TRBJ1-5; 7 nucleotides agree with TRBD1. This CDR3 contains 15 residues. The germline V gene encodes CDR1 LNHDA and CDR2 SQIVND (reference sequence). J gave up 5 bases and V 5 bases, and 9 bases lay outside the gene matches. The CDR3 coding sequence is TGTGCCAGTAGTTTCCAGGGGGTCCCCCATCAGCCCCAGCATTTT. The encoded protein is CASSFQGVPHQPQHF. Complete variable domain (other parts from reference TRBV19 and TRBJ1-5): DGGITQSPKYLFRKEGQNVTLSCEQNLNHDAMYWYRQDPGQGLRLIYYSQIVNDFQKGDIAEGYSVSREKKESFPLTVTSAQKNPTAFYLCASSFQGVPHQPQHFGDGTRLSIL.

The chain uses TRBV4-2 and TRBJ2-7, with D maybe TRBD1 (7 bases). This CDR3 is built from 15 residues. Trimming took off 0 bases at V and 3 bases at J, with 12 bases between the two ends. CDR1 is LGHNA and CDR2 is YNFKEQ in the germline V gene. CDR3 nucleotide sequence: TGTGCCAGCAGCCAAGATCAGGGGGGCCACTACGAGCAGTACTTC. It yields the protein CASSQDQGGHYEQYF.

Comment on this clone: The junction departs from germline at one end; a sequencing error may be responsible. The chain recombines TRBV3-1 (or the pseudogene TRBV3-2) with TRBJ2-1; 7 positions match TRBD1. CDR1 and CDR2 (germline): LGHDT, YNNKEL (reference sequence). The CDR3 extends over 15 amino acids. The CDR3 region has the DNA TGTGCCGGCAGCCCTCGACAGGGTTCCTACAATGAGCAGTTCTTC. Its protein product is CAGSPRQGSYNEQFF.

CDR3 protein: CASSYSERGYDYGYTF. As DNA, the CDR3 is TGTGCCAGCAGTTACTCGGAAAGGGGGTATGACTATGGCTACACCTTC. J is TRBJ1-2 and V is TRBV6-2 or TRBV6-3; TRBD1 might be the D (6 bases). The CDR3 is 16 residues long. Germline V gene data show CDR1 as MNHEY and CDR2 as SVGEGT. The V end was cut by 0 bases, the J end by 3 bases, with 14 bases between.

This chain links TRBV6-5 with TRBJ2-5; D might be TRBD2 (6 bases). The CDR3 spans 15 residues. Looked up from germline, CDR1 is MNHEY and CDR2 is SVGAGI. Trimming stripped 9 bases from V and 2 bases from J, with 19 bases between. The CDR3 loop reads CASRDWGGGQETQYF. The CDR3 coding sequence is TGTGCCAGTAGGGATTGGGGAGGCGGTCAAGAGACCCAGTACTTC.